One and the same sample provided the 7 T cell receptor beta chains below, sequenced in a study of CD8 T cells in Susac syndrome. When the RNA was reverse transcribed, random hexamers were used with an input of about 0.5 to 1 ug. TCRdb fed the immunoSEQ multiplex PCR reads into MiXCR, producing one record per CDR3 protein. The sample has around 69,000 distinct CDR3 sequences; 96% are singletons. Specimen: CD4+ T cells from PBMCs. These receptors all come from a human donor with multiple sclerosis.

The V and J genes are TRBV7-9 and TRBJ2-7; TRBD1 matches 10 bases. With 7 bases clipped from V and 2 bases from J, the junction kept 8 bases outside the gene matches. The CDR3 has 15 amino acids. Germline V lookup: CDR1 SEHNR, CDR2 FQNEAQ (reference sequence). The CDR3 loop is CASTIGTGVPYEQYF. The CDR3 DNA sequence: TGTGCCAGCACCATTGGGACAGGGGTTCCCTACGAGCAGTACTTC.

The chain combines TRBV5-1 with TRBJ1-1; D is possibly TRBD1 (6 bases). CDR3 length equals 12 residues. The germline CDR1 and CDR2 sequences are SGHRS and YFSETQ. V was trimmed by 4 bases and J by 7 bases, leaving 11 bases between them. The CDR3 nucleotides are TGCGCCAGCAGCAGGGGACACCGTGAAGCTTTCTTT. This translates into CASSRGHREAFF.

CDR3 in amino acids: CASSTGTSLRGTDTQYF. As DNA, the CDR3 is TGTGCCAGCAGTACAGGGACTAGCCTCCGGGGTACAGATACGCAGTATTTT. V gene TRBV6-1 combines with J gene TRBJ2-3, with TRBD2 identical over 9 bases. The V gene end was trimmed by 5 bases and the J gene end by 3 bases; junction bases not matched to a gene: 12. Germline V gene lookup returns CDR1 MNHNS and CDR2 SASEGT. This CDR3 region has 17 residues.

The gene calls are TRBV3-1 and TRBJ1-2; unclear D gene. V dropped 3 bases and J dropped 2 bases, with 16 bases sitting between them. The germline V gene encodes CDR1 LGHDT and CDR2 YNNKEL (reference sequence). The CDR3 consists of 16 residues. The CDR3 bases are TGTGCCAGCAGCCAGAGGGTTCCGGGAGGGAACTATGGCTACACCTTC. Protein sequence: CASSQRVPGGNYGYTF.

The rearrangement joins TRBV29-1 to TRBJ1-2; TRBD1 might be the D (5 bases). V was cut by 4 bases and J by 0 bases, with 15 bases left in between. This CDR3 spans 15 amino acids. Looked up from germline, CDR1 is SQVTM and CDR2 is ANQGSEA. CDR3: CSVVKGFGSNYGYTF. For the CDR3, the DNA is TGCAGCGTTGTGAAGGGGTTTGGTTCTAACTATGGCTACACCTTC.

The rearrangement joins TRBV7-9 to TRBJ2-3; 7 bases align to TRBD2. V lost 3 bases to trimming and J lost 0 bases; unmatched junction nucleotides: 3. Germline V lookup: CDR1 SEHNR, CDR2 FQNEAQ (reference sequence). The CDR3 length is 15 residues. In DNA form, the CDR3 reads TGTGCCAGCAGCTTTGGGCGGGGGAGCACAGATACGCAGTATTTT. Amino acids: CASSFGRGSTDTQYF.

The chain has TRBV20-1 and TRBJ1-5; TRBD1 matches 9 bases. Germline V gene data show CDR1 as DFQATT and CDR2 as SNEGSKA (reference sequence). The junction had 8 bases not matched to a gene; V was cut back by 5 bases and J by 3 bases. CDR3 length equals 15 residues. As DNA, the CDR3 is TGCAGTGCTTCCCTCGGGACAGGGTACAATCAGCCCCAGCATTTT. This codes for CSASLGTGYNQPQHF.